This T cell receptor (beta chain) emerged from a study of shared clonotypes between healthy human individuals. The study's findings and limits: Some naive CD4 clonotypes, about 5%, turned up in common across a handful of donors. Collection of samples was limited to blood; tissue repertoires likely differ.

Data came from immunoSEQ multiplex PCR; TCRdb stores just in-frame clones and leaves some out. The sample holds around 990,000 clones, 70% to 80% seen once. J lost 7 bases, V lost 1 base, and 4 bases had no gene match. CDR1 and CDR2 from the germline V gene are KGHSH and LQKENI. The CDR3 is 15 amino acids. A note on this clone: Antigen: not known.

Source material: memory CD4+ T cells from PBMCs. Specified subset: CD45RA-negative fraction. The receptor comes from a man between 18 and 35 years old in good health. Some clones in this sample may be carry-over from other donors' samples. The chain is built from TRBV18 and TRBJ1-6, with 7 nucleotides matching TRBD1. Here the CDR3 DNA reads TGTGCCAGCTCACCACTCCGGGACAGCAATTCACCCCTCCACTTT. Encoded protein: CASSPLRDSNSPLHF.